These T cell receptor beta chains were read from a single sample in a study of blood T cell repertoires in COVID-19. Here immunoSEQ multiplex PCR was the method, and the copy in TCRdb shows in-frame clones only, minus some. The data hold around 140,000 clones, with about 88% observed a single time. Input material: peripheral blood. All receptors come from a woman older than 75 with acute or convalescent COVID-19. The CDR3 runs from the conserved cysteine through the conserved F or W. The order of the fields is D gene, clone size, V gene, J gene, CDR3 DNA, CDR3 protein. D genes are given only for firm matches. Clone size, where shown, is once, few, many, or a class for clones that have expanded.

>TRBD1|-|TRBV6-2/TRBV6-3|TRBJ2-3
TGTGCCAGCAGTTACTCGACAGGGGCGGCGGATACGCAGTATTTT
CASSYSTGAADTQYF
>-|few|TRBV19|TRBJ1-1
TGTGCCAGTAGGGCCGGGATCCCGAACACTGAAGCTTTCTTT
CASRAGIPNTEAFF
>TRBD2|-|TRBV11-3|TRBJ2-5
TGTGCCAGCAGCTCGGGACTAGCGGGGGGGTACGAAGAGACCCAGTACTTC
CASSSGLAGGYEETQYF
>TRBD2|-|TRBV7-9|TRBJ2-7
TGTGCCAGCAGCTTAGAAGGAGCGGGAGGGCACTCCTACGAGCAGTACTTC
CASSLEGAGGHSYEQYF
>-|-|TRBV7-6|TRBJ1-4
TGTGCCAGCAGCCCCGGGACACCAAGAAATGAAAAACTGTTTTTT
CASSPGTPRNEKLFF
>-|-|TRBV11-2|TRBJ2-7
TGTGCCAGCAGCTTTTTGAGCGGCTACGAGCAGTACTTC
CASSFLSGYEQYF
>TRBD1|-|TRBV19|TRBJ1-2
TGTGCCAGTAGTCCTCGAGGGACAGGGGACGGCTACACCTTC
CASSPRGTGDGYTF
>-|-|TRBV4-1|TRBJ1-5
TGCGCCAGCAGCGCCGAACAGGGTACTCAGCCCCAGCATTTT
CASSAEQGTQPQHF
>-|-|TRBV6-5|TRBJ2-6
TGTGCCAGCAGTTGGACGTCAGGGTCTGGGGCCAACGTCCTGACTTTC
CASSWTSGSGANVLTF
>TRBD2|-|TRBV5-1|TRBJ2-4
TGCGCCAGCAGCTTGGGGACTAGCGGGGCCAAAAACATTCAGTACTTC
CASSLGTSGAKNIQYF
>TRBD1|few|TRBV9|TRBJ1-5
TGTGCCAGCAGCGTGACAGGGGGCGGTCAGCCCCAGCATTTT
CASSVTGGGQPQHF
>TRBD1|few|TRBV7-6|TRBJ2-7
TGTGCCAGCAGCTTGACAGGGCGGAGCGAGCAGTACTTC
CASSLTGRSEQYF
>TRBD1|-|TRBV4-3|TRBJ2-1
TGCGCCAGCAGCCAAGATCCCTTGAGACAGGGAAACTACAATGAGCAGTTCTTC
CASSQDPLRQGNYNEQFF
>-|once|TRBV29-1|TRBJ2-3
TGCAGCGCCGGGACAGATACGCAGTATTTT
CSAGTDTQYF
>TRBD1|-|TRBV11-2|TRBJ1-1
TGTGCCAGCAGCCAGGGGCAAGGGGGCGTCGGTGAAGCTTTCTTT
CASSQGQGGVGEAFF
>-|-|TRBV6-6|TRBJ1-1
TGTGCCAGCAGTTCAGGGGCGGACGGATACACTGAAGCTTTCTTT
CASSSGADGYTEAFF
>TRBD1|-|TRBV6-5|TRBJ2-7
TGTGCCAGCAGTTACTCTGGACAGGGCTCCTACGAGCAGTACTTC
CASSYSGQGSYEQYF
>-|-|TRBV12-5|TRBJ2-3
TGTGCTAGTGGTTTGGTAGGGGTATCTAGCACAGATACGCAGTATTTT
CASGLVGVSSTDTQYF
>-|-|TRBV11-2|TRBJ2-1
TGTGCCAGCAGTCAATTCGGGAAGGGCAATGAGCAGTTCTTC
CASSQFGKGNEQFF
>TRBD2|once|TRBV6-5|TRBJ2-2
TGTGCCAGCACTTCTAGCGGGGGGGCCTCCGGGGAGCTGTTTTTT
CASTSSGGASGELFF
>TRBD1|-|TRBV4-2|TRBJ1-4
TGTGCCAGCAGCCCGCCCGACAGGGGGCGCAGAACTAATGAAAAACTGTTTTTT
CASSPPDRGRRTNEKLFF
>TRBD1|-|TRBV5-4|TRBJ2-5
TGTGCCAGCAGCTTGGAGCCTACCAGGGGGGAGACCCAGTACTTC
CASSLEPTRGETQYF
>TRBD2|-|TRBV25-1|TRBJ2-5
TGTGCCAGCAGTGAACTCCGGGGGGGCCAAGAGACCCAGTACTTC
CASSELRGGQETQYF
>-|once|TRBV7-2|TRBJ1-1
TGTGCCAGCAGCTTAGGGACTTGGAGCACTGAAGCTTTCTTT
CASSLGTWSTEAFF
>TRBD1|-|TRBV6-1|TRBJ1-1
TGTGCCAGCAGTGAATCTATGGGGACAGGGGGCACTGAAGCTTTCTTT
CASSESMGTGGTEAFF
>-|-|TRBV24-1|TRBJ2-3
TGTGCCACCAGTGATCCTGCTAGAGGGGATACGCAGTATTTT
CATSDPARGDTQYF
>TRBD1|-|TRBV7-6|TRBJ2-7
TGTGCCAGCAGCCCAAGGACAGGGGGCTCCTACGAGCAGTACTTC
CASSPRTGGSYEQYF
>TRBD1|once|TRBV18|TRBJ2-5
TGTGCCAGCTCACCCAGGACAGGGGCTTCAGAGACCCAGTACTTC
CASSPRTGASETQYF
>TRBD2|-|TRBV30|TRBJ2-3
TGTGCCTGGAGAGAAGGACTAGCGGCAGATACGCAGTATTTT
CAWREGLAADTQYF
>-|-|TRBV5-5|TRBJ1-4
TGTGCCAGCAGTTCTCAGGTCTCAACTAATGAAAAACTGTTTTTT
CASSSQVSTNEKLFF
>-|few|TRBV7-8|TRBJ2-7
TGTGCCAGCAGCTTAGCGTTGGGCAGGGTTAACTACGAGCAGTACTTC
CASSLALGRVNYEQYF
>TRBD1|-|TRBV9|TRBJ1-3
TGTGCCAGCAGCGTAGCGGTCTCGGGACAGGGGGGACCTGGAAACACCATATATTTT
CASSVAVSGQGGPGNTIYF
>-|-|TRBV2|TRBJ1-2
TGTGCCAGCACCAGGGTAGGCGGCTACACCTTC
CASTRVGGYTF
>-|-|TRBV30|TRBJ1-1
TGTGCCTGGAGACCTACAGGGTTCACTGAAGCTTTCTTT
CAWRPTGFTEAFF
>-|-|TRBV6-2/TRBV6-3|TRBJ1-2
TGTGCCAGCAGTTATCCGGACAGCGTCTATGGCTACACCTTC
CASSYPDSVYGYTF
>-|-|TRBV7-9|TRBJ2-5
TGTGCCAGCAGCTTAGCGCGGGCGATCCGGGAGACCCAGTACTTC
CASSLARAIRETQYF
>TRBD2|-|TRBV2|TRBJ2-3
TGTGCCACAACAGCGGGGGGGAGCACAGATACGCAGTATTTT
CATTAGGSTDTQYF
>-|few|TRBV7-2|TRBJ1-5
TGTGCCAGCAGCTTTGGAGGGACTAGCAATCAGCCCCAGCATTTT
CASSFGGTSNQPQHF
>-|-|TRBV29-1|TRBJ2-5
TGCAGCGTTGAAAGTGGAGGCGAGACCCAGTACTTC
CSVESGGETQYF
>TRBD2|-|TRBV5-1|TRBJ2-7
TGCGCCAGCAGCTTGAGTTGGGGGAGGGCCCACTCCTACGAGCAGTACTTC
CASSLSWGRAHSYEQYF
>TRBD1|once|TRBV11-2|TRBJ1-2
TGTGCCAGCAGCTTAGTGGACAGGGGCTATGGCTACACCTTC
CASSLVDRGYGYTF
>TRBD1|once|TRBV29-1|TRBJ2-7
TGCAGCGTTGAGCGCTTCGGGGACAGGGGGGACGAGCAGTACTTC
CSVERFGDRGDEQYF
>TRBD2|-|TRBV12-5|TRBJ2-1
TGTGCTAGTGGTTCATCCGGGACTAGCGATATTTGGTCCTACAATGAGCAGTTCTTC
CASGSSGTSDIWSYNEQFF
>-|-|TRBV19|TRBJ1-3
TGTGCCAGTAGTATAGATCCCCTCTCAGTAAACGGAAACACCATATATTTT
CASSIDPLSVNGNTIYF
>TRBD1|-|TRBV20-1|TRBJ1-2
TGCAGTGCCCGAGGACAGGGCACCCGCACCTTC
CSARGQGTRTF
>-|once|TRBV7-2|TRBJ2-2
TGTGCCAGCAGCTCGGGACTCGTAACTGGGGAGCTGTTTTTT
CASSSGLVTGELFF
>-|once|TRBV7-9|TRBJ1-3
TGTGCCAGCAGCTCAGGGTACAGTTCTCGTCCTGGAAACACCATATATTTT
CASSSGYSSRPGNTIYF
>-|once|TRBV21-1|TRBJ2-7
TGTGCCAGCAGCAAAGGACAGGCCAGCTCCTACGAGCAGTACTTC
CASSKGQASSYEQYF
>-|many|TRBV7-9|TRBJ2-3
TGTGCCAGCATTGATAGGGGTTATACGCAGTATTTT
CASIDRGYTQYF
>-|-|TRBV6-1|TRBJ1-5
TGTGCCAGCAGTGACGTGGGAGGCAATCAGCCCCAGCATTTT
CASSDVGGNQPQHF
>TRBD2|once|TRBV7-2|TRBJ2-2
TGTGCCAGCAGCCGCGGGGGGACCGCGAACACCGGGGAGCTGTTTTTT
CASSRGGTANTGELFF
>TRBD1|-|TRBV29-1|TRBJ2-1
TGCAGCGTTCTTTTGGCCGGGACAGGGTCCTACAATGAGCAGTTCTTC
CSVLLAGTGSYNEQFF
>TRBD1|-|TRBV13|TRBJ1-6
TGTGCCAGCAGACACGGGACAGGTGATAGCTCCTATAATTCACCCCTCCACTTT
CASRHGTGDSSYNSPLHF
>-|-|TRBV30|TRBJ1-1
TGTGCCTGGAGTAATCGGGGAGGGGCTTTCTTT
CAWSNRGGAFF
>-|-|TRBV11-3|TRBJ1-5
TGTGCCAGCAGCGTAAGACAGGATAGCAATCAGCCCCAGCATTTT
CASSVRQDSNQPQHF
>TRBD2|-|TRBV27|TRBJ2-3
TGTGCCAGCAGCACTATATGGGGGGGGATCACAGATACGCAGTATTTT
CASSTIWGGITDTQYF
>TRBD2|-|TRBV27|TRBJ2-7
TGTGCCAGCAGTTTTTCCAGCGGGGCCTCCTACGAGCAGTACTTC
CASSFSSGASYEQYF
>-|-|TRBV30|TRBJ1-5
TGTGCCTGGAGCGGGAGCGCAGGGCCCCAGCATTTT
CAWSGSAGPQHF
>TRBD1|-|TRBV4-1|TRBJ2-3
TGCGCCAGCAGCCAAGAACTTACCGGGACAGGGAGCACAGATACGCAGTATTTT
CASSQELTGTGSTDTQYF
>-|-|TRBV5-1|TRBJ2-7
TGCGCCAGCAGCTTGACCAGTCCCTGGAGGTCCTACGAGCAGTACTTC
CASSLTSPWRSYEQYF